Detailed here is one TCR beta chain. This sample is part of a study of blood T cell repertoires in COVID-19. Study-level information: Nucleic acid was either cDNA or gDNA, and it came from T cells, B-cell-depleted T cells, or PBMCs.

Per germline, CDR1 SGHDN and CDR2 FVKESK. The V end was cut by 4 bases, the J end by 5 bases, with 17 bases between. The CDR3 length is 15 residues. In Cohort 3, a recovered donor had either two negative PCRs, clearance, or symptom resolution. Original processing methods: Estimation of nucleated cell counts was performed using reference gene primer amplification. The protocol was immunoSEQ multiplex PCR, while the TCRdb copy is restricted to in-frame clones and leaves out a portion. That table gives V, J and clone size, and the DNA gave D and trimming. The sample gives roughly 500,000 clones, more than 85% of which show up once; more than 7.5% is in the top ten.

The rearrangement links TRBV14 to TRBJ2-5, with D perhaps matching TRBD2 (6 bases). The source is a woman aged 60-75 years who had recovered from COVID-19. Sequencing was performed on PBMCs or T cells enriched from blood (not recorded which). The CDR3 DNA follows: TGTGCCAGCAGCCGCTGGGGAGGTTTGGGGGAGACCCAGTACTTC. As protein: CASSRWGGLGETQYF.